The TCR beta chain under discussion was sequenced for a study of tumor-infiltrating lymphocytes in oesophageal squamous cell carcinoma (dated by TCRdb to 2016 to 2017). Comments on this clonotype: This receptor's antigen is unknown. No base qualities exist here, and no much larger clone lies one base off it.

After removal of 5 bases from V and 3 bases from J, the junction retains 4 bases not matched to a gene. Sequences SGHTA (CDR1) and FQGNSA (CDR2) are obtained from the germline V gene. Measured from the cysteine to the phenylalanine, the CDR3 is 13 residues long. The read is trimmed to its CDR3 DNA, 39 bases read in frame from base 1. Libraries came from PCR. The sequencer was an Illumina HiSeq 2000. TCRdb trimmed the raw reads at Q25, called clones with MiXCR and kept productive beta chains. Every CDR3 protein is listed once, alongside the most common genes and DNA of its rows. The sample yields about 15,000 distinct CDR3 sequences; roughly half were counted once. The ten largest clones represent roughly 35% of the sample.

The sequenced sample consisted of esophageal tumor tissue. This TCR derives from a female donor with esophageal squamous cell carcinoma. Rearrangement joined TRBV7-2 to TRBJ2-7, with 7 middle bases fitting TRBD1. This receptor carries the CDR3 CASSIDRVYEQYF. The nucleotide sequence reads TGTGCCAGCAGCATCGACAGGGTCTACGAGCAGTACTTC.